The source of this T cell receptor beta chain is a study of blood T cell repertoires in COVID-19. Study information: PBMCs, B-cell-depleted T cells, or T cells provided the cDNA or gDNA that made up the material.

The germline CDR1 and CDR2 sequences are SGHNT and YYREEE (reference sequence). The CDR3 consists of 12 residues. V shed 4 bases and J 6 bases; nucleotides not matched to a gene: 3. The protocol was immunoSEQ multiplex PCR, while the TCRdb copy is restricted to in-frame clones and leaves out a portion. The repertoire consists of roughly 140,000 clones, with around 84% occurring once and the leading ten covering roughly 6.8%. The rearrangement joins TRBV5-4 to TRBJ1-1; 7 positions agree with TRBD1. Sequencing was done on a sample of peripheral blood. This TCR was sampled from a woman aged 45 to 65 in a cohort sampled during active or convalescent COVID-19. The CDR3, as DNA: TGTGCCAGCAGCAGGGGACAGTCTGAAGCTTTCTTT. This sequence encodes CASSRGQSEAFF.